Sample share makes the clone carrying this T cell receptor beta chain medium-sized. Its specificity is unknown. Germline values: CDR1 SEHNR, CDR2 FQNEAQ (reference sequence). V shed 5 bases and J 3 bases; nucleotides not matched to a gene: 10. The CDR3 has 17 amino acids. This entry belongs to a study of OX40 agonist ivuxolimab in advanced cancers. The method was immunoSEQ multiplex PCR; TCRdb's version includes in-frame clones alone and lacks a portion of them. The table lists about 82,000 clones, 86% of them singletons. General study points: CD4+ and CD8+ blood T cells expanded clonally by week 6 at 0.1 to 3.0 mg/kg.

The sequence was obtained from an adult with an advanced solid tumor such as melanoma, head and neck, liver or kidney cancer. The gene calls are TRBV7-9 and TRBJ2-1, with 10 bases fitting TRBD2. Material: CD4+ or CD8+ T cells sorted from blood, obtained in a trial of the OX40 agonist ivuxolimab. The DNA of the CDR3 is TGTGCCAGCAGCCCAGGGGCGCTAGCGGGGGACTACAATGAGCAGTTCTTC. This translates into CASSPGALAGDYNEQFF.